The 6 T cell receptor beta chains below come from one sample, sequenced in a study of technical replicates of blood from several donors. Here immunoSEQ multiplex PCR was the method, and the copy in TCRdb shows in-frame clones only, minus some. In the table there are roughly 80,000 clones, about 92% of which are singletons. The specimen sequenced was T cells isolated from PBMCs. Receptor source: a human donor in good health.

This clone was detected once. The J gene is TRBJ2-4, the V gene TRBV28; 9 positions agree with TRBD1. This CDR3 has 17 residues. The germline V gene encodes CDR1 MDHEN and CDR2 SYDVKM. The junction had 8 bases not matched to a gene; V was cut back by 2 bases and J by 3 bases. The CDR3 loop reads CASSLPRGQGGKNIQYF. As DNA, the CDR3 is TGTGCCAGCAGTTTACCCCGGGGACAGGGAGGCAAAAACATTCAGTACTTC.

The CDR3 DNA follows: TGCAGCGTCTCAGCGGGAGCCCTGAATGAGCAGTTCTTC. Its protein product is CSVSAGALNEQFF. The chain recombines TRBV29-1 with TRBJ2-1; 8 nucleotides match TRBD2. CDR1 is SQVTM, CDR2 ANQGSEA, per germline. With 6 bases clipped from V and 7 bases from J, the junction kept 8 bases outside the gene matches. CDR3 size: 13 residues.

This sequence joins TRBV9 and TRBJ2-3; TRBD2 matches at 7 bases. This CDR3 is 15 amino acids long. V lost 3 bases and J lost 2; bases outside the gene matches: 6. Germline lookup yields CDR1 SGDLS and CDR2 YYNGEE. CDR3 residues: CASSAASGSTDTQYF. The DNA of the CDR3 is TGTGCCAGCAGCGCCGCTAGCGGCTCCACAGATACGCAGTATTTT.

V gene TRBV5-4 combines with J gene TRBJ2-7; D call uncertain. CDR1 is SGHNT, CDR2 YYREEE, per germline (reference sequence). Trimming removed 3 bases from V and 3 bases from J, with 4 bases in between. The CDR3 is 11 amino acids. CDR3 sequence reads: CASSYGYEQYF. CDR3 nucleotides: TGTGCCAGCAGCTACGGCTACGAGCAGTACTTC.

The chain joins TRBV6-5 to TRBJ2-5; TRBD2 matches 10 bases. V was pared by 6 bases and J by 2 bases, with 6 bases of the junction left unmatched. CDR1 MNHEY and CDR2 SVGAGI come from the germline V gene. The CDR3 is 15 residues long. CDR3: CASSIAGGQQETQYF. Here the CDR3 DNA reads TGTGCCAGCAGCATAGCGGGAGGCCAACAAGAGACCCAGTACTTC.

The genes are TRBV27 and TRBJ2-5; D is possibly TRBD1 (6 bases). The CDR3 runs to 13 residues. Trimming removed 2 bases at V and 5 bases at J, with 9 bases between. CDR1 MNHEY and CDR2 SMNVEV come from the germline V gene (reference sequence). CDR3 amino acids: CASSLNRVETQYF. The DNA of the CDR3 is TGTGCCAGCAGTTTAAACAGGGTGGAGACCCAGTACTTC.